This T cell receptor beta chain was identified in a study of T cells in Graves' hyperthyroidism and ophthalmopathy. Points on this clonotype: Its antigen remains unidentified.

In germline, CDR1 is SGHAT, CDR2 FQNNGV. V trimming: 5 bases; J trimming: 14 bases; junction bases outside the gene matches: 6. This CDR3 has 13 residues. Broader study findings: Most clonotypes expanded in thyroid above 0.001 were likewise present in blood. Before onset, by a median of approximately 6.8 months, the model predicted ophthalmopathy.

The CDR3 regions of TCR beta were amplified from RNA transcripts. During a first-round RT-PCR of the TCR CDR3, the HTBI primer set was used. TCRdb redid the calling of the multiplex PCR reads with MiXCR, one entry per CDR3 protein. Of more than 550,000 distinct CDR3 sequences in the sample, over 40% are singletons; the top ten hold about 7%. Exclusion followed for patients with uncontrolled infection, other autoimmune disease, pregnancy or lactation. V gene TRBV11-2 combines with J gene TRBJ1-6; 10 bases are shared with TRBD1. This sequence was found in an adult man with Graves' disease, either hyperthyroidism or ophthalmopathy (not recorded which). Material for sequencing was peripheral blood or thyroid tissue (not recorded which). CDR3 in amino acids: CASSPGQGTALHF. The DNA of the CDR3 is TGTGCCAGCAGCCCGGGACAGGGGACCGCCCTCCACTTT.